The clone carrying this TCR beta chain came up a few times. The antigen is undetermined. Together with a sample-barcoded 5' primer, a J-beta primer mix was included in a second PCR lasting about 6 to 11 cycles. A minimum of 2.5 million CDR3-containing paired-end reads was obtained for each sample. Using its own MiXCR run on the 5' RACE reads, TCRdb lists one record per CDR3 protein. The sample lists 1.5 million or so distinct CDR3 sequences, about 40% occurring once. These data are taken from a study of blood T cells in healthy people across ages. Findings and caveats of the study: From one million sequenced T cells, diversity estimates were lower bounds. Both naive CD4+ cell counts and diversity were greater in long-lived donors than in aged donors. Naive and antigen-experienced cells were not separated, limiting conclusive comparison.

The CDR3 extends over 12 amino acids. The V and J ends lost 6 bases and 11 bases respectively, with 11 bases between them. This receptor was obtained from a woman aged 18-30 years in good health. The V gene is TRBV12-3 or TRBV12-4, the J gene TRBJ1-6, with no clear D. Sequenced sample: blood. The CDR3 is CASSPLETPLHF. The CDR3 DNA follows: TGTGCCAGCAGCCCGCTAGAAACACCCCTCCACTTT.